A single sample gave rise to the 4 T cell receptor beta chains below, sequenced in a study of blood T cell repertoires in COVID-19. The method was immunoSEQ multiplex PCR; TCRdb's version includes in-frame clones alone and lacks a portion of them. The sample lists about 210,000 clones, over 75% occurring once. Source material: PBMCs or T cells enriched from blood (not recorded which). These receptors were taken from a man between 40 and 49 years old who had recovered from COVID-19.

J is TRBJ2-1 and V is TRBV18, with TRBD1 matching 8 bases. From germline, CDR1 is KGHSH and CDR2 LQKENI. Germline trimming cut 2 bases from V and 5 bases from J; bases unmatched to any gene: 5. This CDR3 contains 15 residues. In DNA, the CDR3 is TGTGCCAGCTCACCAAGGTCAGGGGGCCACAATGAGCAGTTCTTC. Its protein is CASSPRSGGHNEQFF.

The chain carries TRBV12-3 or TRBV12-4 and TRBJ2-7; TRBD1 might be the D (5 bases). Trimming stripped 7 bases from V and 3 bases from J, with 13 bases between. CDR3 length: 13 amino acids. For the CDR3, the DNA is TGTGCCAGCACTATAGGGGCCGGCTACGAGCAGTACTTC. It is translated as CASTIGAGYEQYF.

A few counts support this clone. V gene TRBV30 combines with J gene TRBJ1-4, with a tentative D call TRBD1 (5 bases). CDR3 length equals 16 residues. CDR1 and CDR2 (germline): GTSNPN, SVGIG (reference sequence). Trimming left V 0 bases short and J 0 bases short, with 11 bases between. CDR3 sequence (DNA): TGTGCCTGGAGTGTCGGGGGGTATGCAACTAATGAAAAACTGTTTTTT. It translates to CAWSVGGYATNEKLFF. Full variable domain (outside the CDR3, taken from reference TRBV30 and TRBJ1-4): SQTIHQWPATLVQPVGSPLSLECTVEGTSNPNLYWYRQAAGRGLQLLFYSVGIGQISSEVPQNLSASRPQDRQFILSSKKLLLSDSGFYLCAWSVGGYATNEKLFFGSGTQLSVL.

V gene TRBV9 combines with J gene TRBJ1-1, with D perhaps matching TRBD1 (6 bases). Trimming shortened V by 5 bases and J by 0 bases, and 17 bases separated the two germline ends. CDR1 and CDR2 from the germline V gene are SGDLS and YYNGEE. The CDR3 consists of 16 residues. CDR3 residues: CASSQTTGQLNTEAFF. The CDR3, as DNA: TGTGCCAGCAGTCAGACTACAGGGCAGCTGAACACTGAAGCTTTCTTT.